This TCR beta chain was captured in a study of breast tumors, draining lymph nodes, adjacent tissues. TCRdb redid the calling of the multiplex PCR reads with MiXCR, one entry per CDR3 protein. The data show about 200,000 distinct CDR3 sequences, 31% seen once. Samples came from axillary lymph nodes draining the breast cancer. The CDR3 is 16 residues long. Trimming cost V 3 bases and J 2 bases, with 14 bases left between them. This receptor was obtained from a female donor with breast cancer. Some clones in this sample may be carry-over from other donors' samples. The V and J genes are TRBV12-3 or TRBV12-4 and TRBJ1-5; weak D call: TRBD1 (5 bases). The specimen sequenced was axillary lymph node tissue. CDR3 coding DNA: TGTGCCAGCAGTTTCGGGGGGAGTGAGGGCAATCAGCCCCAGCATTTT. As protein: CASSFGGSEGNQPQHF.